These 4 T cell receptor beta chains were all obtained from the same sample, sequenced in a study of naive and memory T cell subsets. Both TRBC1 and TRBC2 were covered by a beta constant-region primer of two equimolar oligonucleotides. TCRdb reprocessed the UMI-ligation and nested PCR reads with MiXCR, giving one entry per CDR3 protein. The data hold 140,000 to 150,000 distinct CDR3 sequences, with 17% observed a single time. Sequenced sample: naive CD4+ T cells from blood. These receptor sequences come from a human donor in good health.

This chain links TRBV29-1 with TRBJ2-2, with D perhaps matching TRBD1 (5 bases). Per germline, CDR1 SQVTM and CDR2 ANQGSEA. Trimming cost V 6 bases and J 0 bases, with 8 bases left between them. CDR3 length equals 13 residues. The CDR3 DNA sequence: TGCAGCGTACAGGCAGCGAACACCGGGGAGCTGTTTTTT. The encoded protein is CSVQAANTGELFF.

V usage is TRBV20-1 and J usage is TRBJ1-5, with D possibly TRBD1 on 6 matching bases. Deletions cut 6 bases from V and 3 bases from J, with 9 bases between. CDR3 length equals 12 residues. Per germline, CDR1 DFQATT and CDR2 SNEGSKA (reference sequence). The CDR3 region has the DNA TGCAGTGCACAGGGCCCCAATCAGCCCCAGCATTTT. Amino acid sequence: CSAQGPNQPQHF.

This clonotype came up a few times. Here the CDR3 reads CASSVASGGTEAFF. The CDR3, as DNA: TGTGCCAGCAGCGTAGCGTCAGGGGGCACTGAAGCTTTCTTT. The chain uses TRBV9 and TRBJ1-1; 7 bases map to TRBD1. Per the germline V gene, CDR1 is SGDLS and CDR2 is YYNGEE. J lost 4 bases, V lost 0 bases, and 3 bases had no gene match. The CDR3 has 14 residues.

This clonotype was observed many times. This chain links TRBV20-1 with TRBJ1-5; D ambiguous. From germline, CDR1 is DFQATT and CDR2 SNEGSKA (reference sequence). CDR3 length: 13 residues. V lost 0 bases, J lost 6 bases, and 9 bases lay in between. CDR3 nucleotide sequence: TGCAGTGCTAGAGATCGGGAGGGTCAGCCCCAGCATTTT. This encodes CSARDREGQPQHF.